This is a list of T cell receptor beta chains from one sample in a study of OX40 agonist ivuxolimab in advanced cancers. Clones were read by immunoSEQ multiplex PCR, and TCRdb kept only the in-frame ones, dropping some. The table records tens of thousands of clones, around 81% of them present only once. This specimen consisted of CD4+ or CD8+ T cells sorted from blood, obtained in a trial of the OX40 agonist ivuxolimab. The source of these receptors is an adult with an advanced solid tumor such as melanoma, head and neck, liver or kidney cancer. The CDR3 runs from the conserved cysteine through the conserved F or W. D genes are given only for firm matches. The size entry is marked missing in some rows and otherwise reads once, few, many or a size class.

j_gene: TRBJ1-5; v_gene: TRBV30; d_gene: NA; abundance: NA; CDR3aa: CAWGQPGYSNQPQHF; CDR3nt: TGTGCCTGGGGCCAACCGGGGTATAGCAATCAGCCCCAGCATTTT
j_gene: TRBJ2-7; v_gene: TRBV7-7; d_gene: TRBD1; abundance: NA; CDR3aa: CASSCIGTGGSPSSYEQYF; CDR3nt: TGTGCCAGCAGCTGTATTGGGACAGGGGGCTCCCCGAGCTCCTACGAGCAGTACTTC
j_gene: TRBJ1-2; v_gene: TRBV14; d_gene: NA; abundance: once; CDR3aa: CASSQNPGAGYGYTF; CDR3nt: TGTGCCAGCAGCCAAAATCCAGGGGCGGGCTATGGCTACACCTTC
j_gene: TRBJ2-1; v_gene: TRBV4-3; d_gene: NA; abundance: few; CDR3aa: CASSQVVRFGEQFF; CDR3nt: TGCGCCAGCAGCCAAGTAGTCCGGTTCGGAGAGCAGTTCTTC
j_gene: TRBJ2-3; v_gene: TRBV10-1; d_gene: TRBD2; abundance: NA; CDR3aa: CASSEAGGVTDTQYF; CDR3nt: TGCGCCAGCAGTGAAGCGGGGGGGGTAACAGATACGCAGTATTTT
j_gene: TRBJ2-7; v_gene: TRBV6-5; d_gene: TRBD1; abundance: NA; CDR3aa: CATASGTGYEQYF; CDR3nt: TGTGCCACCGCCTCCGGGACAGGGTACGAGCAGTACTTC
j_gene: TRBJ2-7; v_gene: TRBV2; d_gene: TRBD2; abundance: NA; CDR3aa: CASSDPAGDLWYEQYF; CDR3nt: TGTGCCAGCAGTGACCCGGCGGGGGACCTCTGGTACGAGCAGTACTTC
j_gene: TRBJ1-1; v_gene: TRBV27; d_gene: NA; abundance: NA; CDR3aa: CASSSGFGTEAFF; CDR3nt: TGTGCCAGCAGTTCAGGGTTCGGCACTGAAGCTTTCTTT
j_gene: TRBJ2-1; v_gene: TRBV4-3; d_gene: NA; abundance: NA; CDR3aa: CASSLQGSSYNEQFF; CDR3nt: TGCGCCAGCAGCCTCCAGGGGAGCTCCTACAATGAGCAGTTCTTC
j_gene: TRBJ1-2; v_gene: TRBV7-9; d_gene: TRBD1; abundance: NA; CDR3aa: CASSRRTGGYGYTF; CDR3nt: TGTGCCAGCAGCCGCCGGACAGGGGGCTATGGCTACACCTTC
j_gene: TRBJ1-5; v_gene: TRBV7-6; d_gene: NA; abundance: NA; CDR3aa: CASSLHPGVGRPPDSNQPQHF; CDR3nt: TGTGCCAGCAGCTTACATCCGGGAGTCGGTCGTCCCCCGGACAGCAATCAGCCCCAGCATTTT
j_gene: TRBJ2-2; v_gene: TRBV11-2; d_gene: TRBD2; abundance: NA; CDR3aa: CASSPGLAGGRHGELFF; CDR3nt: TGTGCCAGCAGCCCGGGACTAGCGGGGGGGCGTCACGGGGAGCTGTTTTTT
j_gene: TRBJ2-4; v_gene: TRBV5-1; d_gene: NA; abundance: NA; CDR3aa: CASSLGGKAKNIQYF; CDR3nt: TGCGCCAGCAGCTTGGGAGGGAAAGCCAAAAACATTCAGTACTTC
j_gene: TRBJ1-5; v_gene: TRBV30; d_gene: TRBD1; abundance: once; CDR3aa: CAWSGGTVSNQPQHF; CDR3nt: TGTGCCTGGAGCGGTGGGACAGTTAGCAATCAGCCCCAGCATTTT
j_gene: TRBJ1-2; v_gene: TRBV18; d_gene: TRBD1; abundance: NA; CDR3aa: CASSGTGDGYTF; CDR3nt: TGTGCCAGCTCTGGGACAGGGGATGGCTACACCTTC
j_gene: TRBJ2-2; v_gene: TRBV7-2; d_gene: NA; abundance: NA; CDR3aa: CASSSGGGRGPGELFF; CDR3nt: TGTGCCAGCAGCTCAGGTGGCGGTAGGGGCCCCGGGGAGCTGTTTTTT
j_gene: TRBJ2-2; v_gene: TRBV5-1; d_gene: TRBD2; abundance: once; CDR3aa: CASSRGGSYTGELFF; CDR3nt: TGCGCCAGCAGCCGAGGCGGGAGTTACACCGGGGAGCTGTTTTTT
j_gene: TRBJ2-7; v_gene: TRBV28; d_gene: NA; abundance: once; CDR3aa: CASSDPSEASYEQYF; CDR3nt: TGTGCCAGCAGTGACCCTAGCGAGGCCTCCTACGAGCAGTACTTC
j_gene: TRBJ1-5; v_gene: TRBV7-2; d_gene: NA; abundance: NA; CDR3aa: CASSPQAAVGNQPQHF; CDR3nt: TGTGCCAGCAGCCCTCAGGCGGCAGTAGGCAATCAGCCCCAGCATTTT
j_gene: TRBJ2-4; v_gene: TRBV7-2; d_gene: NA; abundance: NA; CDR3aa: CASSTVARVAKNIQYF; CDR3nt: TGTGCCAGCAGCACGGTGGCGCGTGTAGCCAAAAACATTCAGTACTTC
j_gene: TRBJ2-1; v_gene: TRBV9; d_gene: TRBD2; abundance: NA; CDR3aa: CASSVGLAGVVFF; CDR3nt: TGTGCCAGCAGCGTAGGGCTAGCGGGAGTTGTGTTCTTC
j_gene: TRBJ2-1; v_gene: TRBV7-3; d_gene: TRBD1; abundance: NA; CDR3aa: CASSLDRVGYNEQFF; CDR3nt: TGTGCCAGCAGCTTGGACAGGGTAGGCTACAATGAGCAGTTCTTC
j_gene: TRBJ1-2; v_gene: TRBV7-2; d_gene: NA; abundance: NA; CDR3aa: CASSLGGQNYGYTF; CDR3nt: TGTGCCAGCAGCTTAGGGGGACAAAACTATGGCTACACCTTC
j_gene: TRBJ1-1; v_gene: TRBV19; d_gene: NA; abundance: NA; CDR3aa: CASSVGRGSEAFF; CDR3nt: TGTGCCAGTAGTGTCGGACGAGGGTCTGAAGCTTTCTTT
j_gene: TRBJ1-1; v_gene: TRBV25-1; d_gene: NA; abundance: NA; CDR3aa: CASRLRSTEAFF; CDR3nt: TGTGCCAGCAGGCTCAGGAGCACTGAAGCTTTCTTT
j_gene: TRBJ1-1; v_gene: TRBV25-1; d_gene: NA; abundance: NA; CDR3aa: CASSLGGGAYTEAFF; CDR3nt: TGTGCCAGCAGTCTGGGGGGTGGAGCCTACACTGAAGCTTTCTTT
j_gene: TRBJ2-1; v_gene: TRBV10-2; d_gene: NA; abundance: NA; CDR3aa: CATCLTNEQFF; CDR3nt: TGCGCCACCTGTCTGACGAATGAGCAGTTCTTC
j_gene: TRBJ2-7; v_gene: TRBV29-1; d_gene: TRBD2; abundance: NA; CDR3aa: CSVDGLAGVHEQYF; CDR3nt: TGCAGCGTTGACGGACTAGCGGGAGTCCACGAGCAGTACTTC
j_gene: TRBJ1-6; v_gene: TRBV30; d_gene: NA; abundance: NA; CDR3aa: CAWRSNSPLHF; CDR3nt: TGTGCCTGGAGGAGTAATTCACCCCTCCACTTT
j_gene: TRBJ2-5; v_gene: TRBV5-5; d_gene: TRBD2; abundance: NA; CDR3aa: CASSLAQLAGVETQYF; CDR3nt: TGTGCCAGCAGCTTGGCCCAACTAGCGGGAGTGGAGACCCAGTACTTC
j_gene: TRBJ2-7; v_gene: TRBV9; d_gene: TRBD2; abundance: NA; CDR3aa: CASSVGVSGGPYEQYF; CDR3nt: TGTGCCAGCAGCGTAGGAGTGTCGGGGGGGCCGTACGAGCAGTACTTC
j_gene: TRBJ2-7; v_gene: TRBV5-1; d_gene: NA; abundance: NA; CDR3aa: CASSASGANAREQYF; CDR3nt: TGCGCCAGCAGCGCGTCCGGGGCGAACGCGCGTGAGCAGTACTTC
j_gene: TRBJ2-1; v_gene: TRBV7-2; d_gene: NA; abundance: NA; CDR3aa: CASSPSRLSVYEQFF; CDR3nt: TGTGCCAGCAGCCCCTCCCGACTTTCCGTATATGAGCAGTTCTTC
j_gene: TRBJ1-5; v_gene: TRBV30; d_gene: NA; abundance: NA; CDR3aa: CAWSPTSSLNQPQHF; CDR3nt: TGTGCCTGGAGTCCAACTTCCAGCCTCAATCAGCCCCAGCATTTT
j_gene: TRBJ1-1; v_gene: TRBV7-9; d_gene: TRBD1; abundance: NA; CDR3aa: CASSPRQGTEAFF; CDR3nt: TGTGCCAGCAGCCCCCGACAGGGGACTGAAGCTTTCTTT
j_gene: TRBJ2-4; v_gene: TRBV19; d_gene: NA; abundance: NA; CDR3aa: CASSNWQQNIQYF; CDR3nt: TGTGCCAGTAGTAACTGGCAGCAAAACATTCAGTACTTC
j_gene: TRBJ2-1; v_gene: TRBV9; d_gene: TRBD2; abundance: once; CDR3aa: CASRAGVSNEQFF; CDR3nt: TGTGCCAGCAGGGCGGGGGTAAGCAATGAGCAGTTCTTC
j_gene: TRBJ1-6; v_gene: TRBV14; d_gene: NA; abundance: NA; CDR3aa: CASSPFANSLLHF; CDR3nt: TGTGCCAGCAGCCCATTCGCGAATTCACTCCTCCACTTT
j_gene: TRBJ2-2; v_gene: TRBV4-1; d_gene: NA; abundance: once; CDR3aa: CASTTWRGTGELFF; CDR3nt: TGCGCCAGCACTACATGGAGGGGCACCGGGGAGCTGTTTTTT
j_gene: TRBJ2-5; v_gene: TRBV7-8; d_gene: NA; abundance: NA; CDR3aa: CASSYGTPQETQYF; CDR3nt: TGTGCCAGCAGTTACGGGACCCCCCAGGAGACCCAGTACTTC
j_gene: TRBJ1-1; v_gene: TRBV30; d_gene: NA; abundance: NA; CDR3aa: CAWRGYRVDTEAFF; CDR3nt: TGTGCCTGGAGAGGCTACAGGGTGGACACTGAAGCTTTCTTT